The entry below gives a single T cell receptor (beta chain) sequence along with its context. The data are from a study of blood T cell repertoires in COVID-19. The wider study: Donors in the United States, Italy and Spain gave samples during acute or convalescent COVID-19. PBMCs, B-cell-depleted T cells, or T cells provided the cDNA or gDNA that made up the material.

Original data processing: Amplification of reference gene primers was used by the study to estimate nucleated cell counts. This table comes from immunoSEQ multiplex PCR, and its TCRdb copy is limited to in-frame clones, with some not included. The V and J calls and clone size come from that table; D and trimming were worked out from the DNA. The sample consists of roughly 62,000 clones, around nine tenths of them appearing once. CDR1 and CDR2 (germline): SGHNT, YYREEE (reference sequence). This CDR3 has 13 amino acids. The ends were cut back, 9 bases at V and 4 bases at J, with 16 bases in the middle.

The rearrangement uses TRBV5-4 and TRBJ2-5; a possible D gene is TRBD2 (6 bases). Sample: peripheral blood. The TCR originated in a man between 65 and 79 years old with acute or convalescent COVID-19. This CDR3 is CATRTGGGETQYF. CDR3 sequence (DNA): TGTGCCACCCGGACCGGGGGAGGAGAGACCCAGTACTTC.